This TCR beta chain was observed in a study of control samples from healthy donors and cancer patients. The V gene's germline CDR1 is MNHNS and CDR2 SASEGT. The CDR3 runs to 15 residues. Trimming removed 2 bases at V and 4 bases at J, with 14 bases between. The protocol was immunoSEQ multiplex PCR, while the TCRdb copy is restricted to in-frame clones and leaves out a portion. The table has about 85,000 clones, roughly 91% seen once; the top ten hold roughly 6%. Sequencing used blood. The receptor was isolated from a man aged 50 to 59 in good health. J is TRBJ1-2 and V is TRBV6-1; no clear D gene. CDR3 sequence reads: CASSERHQISYGYTF. CDR3 DNA sequence: TGTGCCAGCAGTGAAAGGCATCAAATATCCTATGGCTACACCTTC.